One and the same sample provided the 30 T cell receptor beta chains below, sequenced in a study of blood T cell repertoires in COVID-19. Some clones are missing from TCRdb's copy, which holds only in-frame ones; the method was immunoSEQ multiplex PCR. The sample carries around 230,000 clones, 81% recorded once. Sequenced sample: peripheral blood. The source of these receptors is an elderly woman with acute or convalescent COVID-19.

This chain links TRBV2 with TRBJ1-2, with D possibly TRBD1 on 5 matching bases. V was shortened by 0 bases and J by 0 bases, with 11 bases between the two germline ends. Germline V lookup: CDR1 SNHLY, CDR2 FYNNEI. CDR3 length: 16 amino acids. This CDR3 reads CASSEARGRTNYGYTF. DNA of the CDR3: TGTGCCAGCAGTGAAGCGCGGGGCAGGACTAACTATGGCTACACCTTC.

V gene TRBV19 combines with J gene TRBJ1-5; D may be TRBD1 (6 bases). This CDR3 is 17 amino acids long. The ends were cut back, 3 bases at V and 4 bases at J, with 19 bases in the middle. CDR1 and CDR2 (germline): LNHDA, SQIVND (reference sequence). This CDR3 reads CASSIITGRSSNQPQHF. CDR3 sequence (DNA): TGTGCCAGTAGTATTATAACAGGGCGGTCGAGTAATCAGCCCCAGCATTTT.

The V and J genes are TRBV19 and TRBJ1-6; D may be TRBD1 (6 bases). The germline CDR1 and CDR2 sequences are LNHDA and SQIVND (reference sequence). CDR3 length: 16 amino acids. V shed 9 bases and J shed 7 bases, with 22 bases lying between them. In nucleotides, the CDR3 is TGTGCCAGCACTATTACCGGGACAACCGGGAATTCACCCCTCCACTTT. Translating gives CASTITGTTGNSPLHF.

The chain joins TRBV5-1 to TRBJ2-5, with TRBD2 identical over 8 bases. The V gene end was trimmed by 4 bases and the J gene end by 5 bases; junction bases not matched to a gene: 7. This CDR3 is 14 amino acids long. Germline CDR1 and CDR2: SGHRS and YFSETQ. This CDR3 is CASSAAAGEETQYF. The CDR3 DNA sequence: TGCGCCAGCAGCGCCGCAGCGGGAGAGGAGACCCAGTACTTC.

This clone was detected only a few times. The V gene is TRBV7-9, the J gene TRBJ1-2; 9 positions agree with TRBD1. Germline CDR1 reads SEHNR; CDR2 reads FQNEAQ (reference sequence). The CDR3 runs to 15 residues. V shed 3 bases, J shed 11 bases, and the junction held 13 bases outside the gene matches. DNA for the CDR3: TGTGCCAGCAGCTTCGGGACAGGGAGGCCCCTACGGTACACCTTC. It encodes CASSFGTGRPLRYTF.

This chain joins TRBV6-1 and TRBJ2-7; a weak D match, TRBD2 (7 bases). Germline CDR1 MNHNS, CDR2 SASEGT. Between the trimmed V and J ends, which lost 6 bases and 2 bases, there was a span of 20 bases. The CDR3 extends over 16 amino acids. In DNA form, the CDR3 reads TGTGCCAGCAGCGAACGGGGGGCGACGTCCACCTACGAGCAGTACTTC. It encodes CASSERGATSTYEQYF.

The V gene is TRBV14, the J gene TRBJ2-7; D is possibly TRBD1 (6 bases). Trimming stripped 4 bases from V and 3 bases from J, with 10 bases between. This CDR3 region has 13 residues. Germline CDR1 reads SGHDN; CDR2 reads FVKESK. The CDR3 loop is CASSRQGIYEQYF. Here the CDR3 DNA reads TGTGCCAGCAGCCGCCAGGGGATCTACGAGCAGTACTTC. The full variable domain, completed using reference TRBV14 and TRBJ2-7, is EAGVTQFPSHSVIEKGQTVTLRCDPISGHDNLYWYRRVMGKEIKFLLHFVKESKQDESGMPNNRFLAERTGGTYSTLKVQPAELEDSGVYFCASSRQGIYEQYFGPGTRLTVT.

The genes are TRBV7-3 and TRBJ2-3; 13 bases fit TRBD2. The CDR3 spans 16 residues. Germline CDR1 reads SGHTA; CDR2 reads FQGTGA. V shed 4 bases and J 3 bases; nucleotides not matched to a gene: 4. The CDR3 DNA reads TGTGCCAGCAGCTCACTAGCGGGGGGGATAACAGATACGCAGTATTTT. Translation gives CASSSLAGGITDTQYF.

This sequence joins TRBV7-3 and TRBJ2-3, with a tentative D call TRBD2 (5 bases). This CDR3 is 15 amino acids long. Deletions cut 5 bases from V and 0 bases from J, with 12 bases between. Germline assignment: CDR1 SGHTA and CDR2 FQGTGA. The CDR3 DNA follows: TGTGCCAGCAGCCCAAGTCGGACTAGCACAGATACGCAGTATTTT. Protein sequence: CASSPSRTSTDTQYF.

This clone was seen just once. The chain has TRBV2 and TRBJ2-5, with D possibly TRBD2 on 6 matching bases. This CDR3 is 12 amino acids long. Trimming took 11 bases from V and 4 from J, leaving 14 bases between them. The germline V gene encodes CDR1 SNHLY and CDR2 FYNNEI. As DNA, the CDR3 is TGTGCCGTAAAAGGGGAGGCAGAGACCCAGTACTTC. It translates to CAVKGEAETQYF.

The chain has TRBV15 and TRBJ2-5; 8 bases match TRBD2. The germline V gene has CDR1 LNHNV and CDR2 YYDKDF (reference sequence). J gave up 4 bases and V 7 bases, and 5 bases lay outside the gene matches. This CDR3 comprises 13 residues. The CDR3 DNA follows: TGTGCCACCACCTCGGGAGGGAGAGAGACCCAGTACTTC. Translated, it gives CATTSGGRETQYF.

This rearrangement joins TRBV15 to TRBJ1-4; 11 bases align to TRBD1. The germline V gene has CDR1 LNHNV and CDR2 YYDKDF (reference sequence). This CDR3 region has 14 residues. The ends lost 3 bases at V and 8 bases at J; junction bases unmatched: 2. CDR3 protein: CATSRGQGEEKLFF. DNA of the CDR3: TGTGCCACCAGCAGGGGACAGGGGGAAGAAAAACTGTTTTTT.

There are a few counts of this clone. Within the sample, other DNA sequences also encode this same CDR3. The chain employs TRBV5-1 and TRBJ1-1; maybe TRBD1 (5 bases). Trimming left V 4 bases short and J 1 base short, with 11 bases between. The CDR3 contains 14 residues. From germline, CDR1 is SGHRS and CDR2 YFSETQ. The CDR3 sequence: CASSLQGQNTEAFF. CDR3 nucleotide sequence: TGCGCCAGCAGCCTTCAGGGTCAGAACACTGAAGCTTTCTTT. The whole variable domain, filled in from reference TRBV5-1 and TRBJ1-1, reads KAGVTQTPRYLIKTRGQQVTLSCSPISGHRSVSWYQQTPGQGLQFLFEYFSETQRNKGNFPGRFSGRQFSNSRSEMNVSTLELGDSALYLCASSLQGQNTEAFFGQGTRLTVV.

The chain joins TRBV19 to TRBJ2-7; 9 bases fit TRBD1. Germline CDR1 and CDR2: LNHDA and SQIVND (reference sequence). The CDR3 extends over 15 amino acids. The trim removed 3 bases at V and 3 bases at J, leaving 6 bases unmatched. In nucleotides, the CDR3 is TGTGCCAGTAGTATTGGGACAGGGCTCTTCTACGAGCAGTACTTC. The encoded protein is CASSIGTGLFYEQYF.

The chain links TRBV7-9 to TRBJ1-2, with 8 bases aligning to TRBD1. This CDR3 comprises 14 residues. V gave up 4 bases and J gave up 8 bases; unmatched junction bases: 9. CDR1 SEHNR and CDR2 FQNEAQ come from the germline V gene (reference sequence). DNA of the CDR3: TGTGCCAGCAGCTCCAGGGGGCCATCCGGCGGCTACACCTTC. The encoded protein is CASSSRGPSGGYTF.

This chain connects TRBV7-9 to TRBJ2-7, with a possible D match to TRBD1 (6 bases). CDR1 and CDR2 (germline): SEHNR, FQNEAQ (reference sequence). The CDR3 runs 15 residues. V shed 3 bases and J shed 7 bases, with 19 bases lying between them. This CDR3 is CASSFNSGATGEQYF. The CDR3 DNA reads as TGTGCCAGCAGCTTCAACTCAGGGGCCACGGGTGAGCAGTACTTC.

The genes are TRBV5-1 and TRBJ1-1, with D uncertain. The V end lost 5 bases, the J end lost 4 bases, and 15 bases lay between the germline ends. Germline V gene lookup returns CDR1 SGHRS and CDR2 YFSETQ. This CDR3 has 14 residues. CDR3 residues: CASSNNLPSTEAFF. Written as DNA, the CDR3 is TGCGCCAGCAGTAATAACTTACCTTCCACTGAAGCTTTCTTT. Looking up the rest from reference TRBV5-1 and TRBJ1-1 gives the full variable domain: KAGVTQTPRYLIKTRGQQVTLSCSPISGHRSVSWYQQTPGQGLQFLFEYFSETQRNKGNFPGRFSGRQFSNSRSEMNVSTLELGDSALYLCASSNNLPSTEAFFGQGTRLTVV.

V and J are TRBV19 and TRBJ2-3, with a tentative D call TRBD2 (5 bases). The CDR3 extends over 21 amino acids. V lost 5 bases, J lost 0 bases, and 30 bases lay in between. The germline V gene encodes CDR1 LNHDA and CDR2 SQIVND (reference sequence). As DNA, the CDR3 is TGTGCCAGTAGTCTGACCCCCGGTATTGGGCGGACTTCCCCTAGCACAGATACGCAGTATTTT. As protein: CASSLTPGIGRTSPSTDTQYF.

CDR3 nucleotide sequence: TGTGCCAGTAGGGGGACAGGGAGTTCACCCCTCCACTTT. This codes for CASRGTGSSPLHF. The chain carries TRBV19 and TRBJ1-6; 9 bases map to TRBD1. The V segment lost 6 bases and the J segment 9 bases; nucleotides outside the gene matches: 3. Germline lookup yields CDR1 LNHDA and CDR2 SQIVND (reference sequence). This CDR3 comprises 13 residues.

The chain uses TRBV3-1 (or the pseudogene TRBV3-2) and TRBJ2-3, with D perhaps TRBD1 (6 bases). Between the trimmed V and J ends, which lost 4 bases and 1 base, there was a span of 12 bases. Germline V gene sequence: CDR1 LGHDT, CDR2 YNNKEL (reference sequence). The CDR3 runs to 15 residues. CDR3 in amino acids: CASSRGPTRTDTQYF. The CDR3 region has the DNA TGTGCCAGCAGCCGGGGGCCCACCCGCACAGATACGCAGTATTTT.

The J gene is TRBJ2-1, the V gene TRBV5-1, with 7 bases that match TRBD2. Germline V gene lookup returns CDR1 SGHRS and CDR2 YFSETQ. The CDR3 loop spans 15 amino acids. After removal of 4 bases from V and 0 bases from J, the junction contained 4 bases not matched to a gene. In nucleotides, the CDR3 is TGCGCCAGCAGCACGGGCGGGGGCTCCTACAATGAGCAGTTCTTC. Translating gives CASSTGGGSYNEQFF.

This clone has a handful of counts. The CDR3 sequence: CASSLRELAGGLDTQYF. CDR3 sequence (DNA): TGTGCCAGCAGCTTAAGAGAACTAGCGGGGGGGCTGGATACGCAGTATTTT. The V and J genes are TRBV7-8 and TRBJ2-3; TRBD2 matches at 13 bases. V gave up 2 bases and J gave up 6 bases; unmatched junction bases: 8. The CDR3 loop spans 17 amino acids. Germline V gene sequence: CDR1 SGHVS, CDR2 FQNEAQ.

The rearrangement uses TRBV7-3 and TRBJ1-3; 9 bases agree with TRBD1. V dropped 5 bases and J dropped 0; count of bases not matched to a gene: 11. The CDR3 is 18 residues long. The germline V gene encodes CDR1 SGHTA and CDR2 FQGTGA. The CDR3 region is CASSDSQGAKSSGNTIYF. The CDR3 DNA sequence: TGTGCCAGCAGCGATTCACAGGGGGCTAAGAGCTCTGGAAACACCATATATTTT.

The rearrangement joins TRBV6-5 to TRBJ1-2; tentative D call: TRBD1 (5 bases). Per germline, CDR1 MNHEY and CDR2 SVGAGI. The CDR3 covers 15 residues. The V end was cut by 6 bases, the J end by 6 bases, with 20 bases between. In DNA, the CDR3 is TGTGCCAGCAGGTCGGCAGGAGGGACGGGAAATGGCTACACCTTC. This sequence encodes CASRSAGGTGNGYTF.

This clone was picked up one time. The chain couples TRBV2 to TRBJ1-1; TRBD1 agrees at 7 bases. Germline CDR1 and CDR2: SNHLY and FYNNEI. The CDR3 has 15 residues. The ends lost 4 bases at V and 1 base at J; junction bases unmatched: 6. CDR3 sequence (DNA): TGTGCCAGCAGTGTGTACAGGGGACCGAACACTGAAGCTTTCTTT. This translates into CASSVYRGPNTEAFF.

The chain couples TRBV2 to TRBJ2-2; 8 positions match TRBD1. The germline V gene has CDR1 SNHLY and CDR2 FYNNEI. The CDR3 has 15 amino acids. J was trimmed by 5 bases and V by 8 bases; bases with no gene match: 10. The CDR3 loop is CASQSLQGATGELFF. The CDR3 DNA follows: TGTGCCAGCCAAAGTTTGCAGGGGGCAACCGGGGAGCTGTTTTTT.

This clone was detected once. The chain recombines TRBV7-3 with TRBJ2-1; the match to TRBD2 covers 13 bases. This CDR3 has 16 residues. The V and J ends lost 2 bases and 6 bases, in that order; junction bases with no gene match: 4. The germline CDR1 and CDR2 sequences are SGHTA and FQGTGA. CDR3 protein: CASSLPGLAGINEQFF. CDR3 nucleotide sequence: TGTGCCAGCAGCTTACCGGGACTAGCGGGGATCAATGAGCAGTTCTTC. The variable domain in full, completed from reference TRBV7-3 and TRBJ2-1, reads GAGVSQTPSNKVTEKGKYVELRCDPISGHTALYWYRQSLGQGPEFLIYFQGTGAADDSGLPNDRFFAVRPEGSVSTLKIQRTERGDSAVYLCASSLPGLAGINEQFFGPGTRLTVL.

This clone has more than one count but fewer than ten. The J gene is TRBJ1-1, the V gene TRBV5-1; no clear D. V shed 5 bases and J shed 11 bases, with 13 bases lying between them. The V gene's germline CDR1 is SGHRS and CDR2 YFSETQ. CDR3 size: 11 residues. CDR3 sequence reads: CASSLSGMAFF. The CDR3 nucleotides are TGCGCCAGCAGTTTATCCGGGATGGCTTTCTTT.

The sample holds one count of this clone. The chain employs TRBV11-3 and TRBJ1-3; 8 nucleotides line up with TRBD1. Germline V lookup: CDR1 SGHNT, CDR2 YENEEA. The CDR3 is made up of 15 amino acids. With 5 bases clipped from V and 2 bases from J, the junction kept 5 bases outside the gene matches. CDR3 in DNA: TGTGCCAGCAGCCCGACGACAGGGGCTGGAAACACCATATATTTT. This codes for CASSPTTGAGNTIYF.

V and J are TRBV30 and TRBJ2-2; 7 bases are a match to TRBD1. The germline V gene encodes CDR1 GTSNPN and CDR2 SVGIG (reference sequence). J lost 5 bases, V lost 2 bases, and 5 bases had no gene match. This CDR3 is built from 14 residues. Here the CDR3 reads CAWSRTGGTGELFF. The CDR3 DNA sequence: TGTGCCTGGAGTAGGACAGGTGGGACCGGGGAGCTGTTTTTT.